These 14 T cell receptor beta chains were all obtained from the same sample, sequenced in a study of somatic mutations in cytotoxic T cells in rheumatoid arthritis. Produced via immunoSEQ multiplex PCR; TCRdb's table is partial and in-frame only. The profile shows roughly 2,100 clones, around four fifths of them singletons. The sequenced material came from CD8+ T cells sorted from blood. The receptor set was obtained from a woman in her 70s with rheumatoid arthritis.

The chain links TRBV7-9 to TRBJ2-7, with 7 positions matching TRBD1. Germline lookup yields CDR1 SEHNR and CDR2 FQNEAQ (reference sequence). This CDR3 has 14 amino acids. After removal of 5 bases from V and 5 bases from J, the junction contained 9 bases not matched to a gene. The CDR3 loop is CASSNTGTVDEQYF. CDR3 DNA: TGTGCCAGCAGCAATACCGGGACAGTCGACGAGCAGTACTTC.

The chain uses TRBV27 and TRBJ2-7; D unresolved. The germline CDR1 and CDR2 sequences are MNHEY and SMNVEV (reference sequence). Between the trimmed V and J ends, which lost 3 bases and 3 bases, there was a span of 9 bases. CDR3 length: 13 amino acids. The DNA for the CDR3 is TGTGCCAGCAGTTTTGGCAGGCACTACGAGCAGTACTTC. Residues: CASSFGRHYEQYF.

The chain is built from TRBV30 and TRBJ1-2; 9 bases are a match to TRBD1. V trimming: 5 bases; J trimming: 6 bases; junction bases outside the gene matches: 7. The CDR3 covers 13 residues. Germline CDR1 reads GTSNPN; CDR2 reads SVGIG (reference sequence). CDR3 nucleotides: TGTGCCTGGGATGCGACAGGGGGTGATGGCTACACCTTC. This sequence encodes CAWDATGGDGYTF.

The CDR3 sequence is CASSFHGQGNYGYTF. The DNA for the CDR3 is TGTGCCAGCAGTTTCCATGGACAGGGAAACTATGGCTACACCTTC. The rearrangement uses TRBV6-5 and TRBJ1-2; the match to TRBD1 covers 8 bases. V was clipped by 4 bases and J by 2 bases; unmatched bases: 6. Germline CDR1 and CDR2: MNHEY and SVGAGI. CDR3 size: 15 residues.

The rearrangement uses TRBV29-1 and TRBJ2-3; 8 bases line up with TRBD1. This CDR3 spans 14 amino acids. J was trimmed by 2 bases and V by 6 bases; bases with no gene match: 7. Germline lookup yields CDR1 SQVTM and CDR2 ANQGSEA. The CDR3, as DNA: TGCAGCGTCTTGGACAGGGAATACACAGATACGCAGTATTTT. It codes for CSVLDREYTDTQYF.

The rearrangement uses TRBV15 and TRBJ2-2; weak D call: TRBD2 (5 bases). The V and J ends lost 1 base and 6 bases respectively, with 9 bases between them. From germline, CDR1 is LNHNV and CDR2 YYDKDF (reference sequence). The CDR3 spans 14 residues. CDR3 DNA: TGTGCCACCAGCAGAGGATCGGAGGCCGGGGAGCTGTTTTTT. Translating it yields CATSRGSEAGELFF.

This chain connects TRBV13 to TRBJ2-5; 7 bases are shared with TRBD2. Germline values: CDR1 PRHDT, CDR2 FYEKMQ (reference sequence). Germline trimming cut 4 bases from V and 5 bases from J; bases unmatched to any gene: 16. The CDR3 is made up of 17 amino acids. For the CDR3, the DNA is TGTGCCAGCAGCTCCGAAGTAGGTGGCGGGAGTGTTGAGACCCAGTACTTC. Its translation: CASSSEVGGGSVETQYF.

The chain uses TRBV19 and TRBJ2-1, with 9 nucleotides matching TRBD1. The V gene end was trimmed by 6 bases and the J gene end by 5 bases; junction bases not matched to a gene: 8. The germline gives CDR1 LNHDA, CDR2 SQIVND (reference sequence). This CDR3 is built from 15 residues. CDR3 loop: CASREDRGSHNEQFF. The CDR3 region has the DNA TGTGCCAGTAGGGAGGACAGGGGCAGTCACAATGAGCAGTTCTTC. Filled out from reference TRBV19 and TRBJ2-1, the complete variable domain reads DGGITQSPKYLFRKEGQNVTLSCEQNLNHDAMYWYRQDPGQGLRLIYYSQIVNDFQKGDIAEGYSVSREKKESFPLTVTSAQKNPTAFYLCASREDRGSHNEQFFGPGTRLTVL.

The V and J genes are TRBV28 and TRBJ1-1, with D tentatively TRBD1 (6 bases). This CDR3 has 14 amino acids. V was clipped by 6 bases and J by 3 bases, with 14 bases between them. Germline values: CDR1 MDHEN, CDR2 SYDVKM. Written as DNA, the CDR3 is TGTGCCAGCAGGGCCGGGACATTCTACACTGAAGCTTTCTTT. Its protein product is CASRAGTFYTEAFF.

The rearrangement links TRBV9 to TRBJ1-2; possibly TRBD1 for D (6 bases). Trimming cost V 3 bases and J 4 bases, with 22 bases left between them. The CDR3 loop spans 17 amino acids. CDR1 is SGDLS and CDR2 is YYNGEE in the germline V gene. CDR3 nucleotide sequence: TGTGCCAGCAGCGCTCGGGACACTAACTCCTGGGGCTATGGCTACACCTTC. Its translation is CASSARDTNSWGYGYTF.

The rearrangement uses TRBV27 and TRBJ1-5, with 10 bases aligning to TRBD1. The CDR3 consists of 17 residues. Looked up from germline, CDR1 is MNHEY and CDR2 is SMNVEV (reference sequence). Germline trimming cut 2 bases from V and 4 bases from J; bases unmatched to any gene: 8. As DNA, the CDR3 is TGTGCCAGCAGTTTACGCCCTGGACAGGGGGTAAATCAGCCCCAGCATTTT. Translation gives CASSLRPGQGVNQPQHF.

The V and J genes are TRBV2 and TRBJ1-3, with D possibly TRBD1 on 5 matching bases. The CDR3 is made up of 15 amino acids. Germline values: CDR1 SNHLY, CDR2 FYNNEI. V was trimmed by 4 bases and J by 0 bases, leaving 10 bases between them. CDR3: CASSGGRASGNTIYF. CDR3 DNA sequence: TGTGCCAGCAGTGGTGGCAGGGCCTCTGGAAACACCATATATTTT. Supplemented by reference TRBV2 and TRBJ1-3, the full variable domain reads EPEVTQTPSHQVTQMGQEVILRCVPISNHLYFYWYRQILGQKVEFLVSFYNNEISEKSEIFDDQFSVERPDGSNFTLKIRSTKLEDSAMYFCASSGGRASGNTIYFGEGSWLTVV.

This clone has a single count. CDR3 nucleotide sequence: TGTGCCAGCAGCTTGGCCCGGGCGGGAGTCGTGACCTACGAGCAGTACTTC. It specifies CASSLARAGVVTYEQYF. The rearrangement joins TRBV5-6 to TRBJ2-5, with 7 bases aligning to TRBD2. The tail of the sequence fits TRBJ2-7 better, so the J call may be wrong. The CDR3 sequence is 17 residues long. CDR1 is SGHDT, CDR2 YYEEEE, per germline.

This clone came up a few times. The V gene is TRBV6-4, the J gene TRBJ2-6, with a possible D match to TRBD2 (6 bases). Per germline, CDR1 MRHNA and CDR2 SNTAGT. The V gene lost 2 bases and the J gene lost 0 bases, with 8 bases spanning the gap. The CDR3 totals 16 residues. Written as DNA, the CDR3 is TGTGCCAGCAGTGACGGGGGGATCTCTGGGGCCAACGTCCTGACTTTC. Its protein is CASSDGGISGANVLTF.